A selection of T cell receptor beta chains follows, all from one sample in a study of shared clonotypes between healthy human individuals. The table came from immunoSEQ multiplex PCR; TCRdb's copy has only in-frame clones and leaves some out. The table records millions of clones, about 92% of them present only once. The sequenced material came from naive CD8+ T cells from PBMCs. These TCRs come from a man aged 18 to 30 in good health. Some clones in this sample may be carry-over from other donors' samples. The CDR3 runs from the conserved cysteine through the conserved F or W. The D gene is left open where the match is weak. Where a row states a size, it is once, few, many or the class of an expanded clone; other rows omit it.

cdr3_nt	cdr3_aa	d_call	clone_size	v_call	cdr3_length	j_call
TGTGCCAGCAGCACCCGACAGGGGAGCACTGAAGCTTTCTTT	CASSTRQGSTEAFF	TRBD1	few	TRBV9	14	TRBJ1-1
TGTGCCAGCAGCCTGGGTGGCGGCGATGAGCAGTTCTTC	CASSLGGGDEQFF	-	-	TRBV7-9	13	TRBJ2-1
TGCGCCAGCAGTGACAGACTTCGAAACAATGAGCAGTTCTTC	CASSDRLRNNEQFF	-	-	TRBV10-1	14	TRBJ2-1
TGTGCCAGCAGCACGAGACTAGCGGTGAACACCGGGGAGCTGTTTTTT	CASSTRLAVNTGELFF	TRBD2	-	TRBV7-8	16	TRBJ2-2
TGCGCCAGCAGCTTGGAGGAGCCGATCAAAGATACGCAGTATTTT	CASSLEEPIKDTQYF	-	-	TRBV5-1	15	TRBJ2-3
TGTGCCAGCAGGCCCCTAGAGACCCAGTACTTC	CASRPLETQYF	-	-	TRBV2	11	TRBJ2-5
TGTGCCAGCGGGTACAGGGTGGGGGATCAAGAGACCCAGTACTTC	CASGYRVGDQETQYF	-	-	TRBV6-5	15	TRBJ2-5
TGCGCCAGCAGCCCGCGACAGGGAACGAACACTGAAGCTTTCTTT	CASSPRQGTNTEAFF	TRBD1	few	TRBV5-1	15	TRBJ1-1
TGTGCCAGCAGCCCCACCGCGGGATCTGGAAACACCATATATTTT	CASSPTAGSGNTIYF	-	-	TRBV27	15	TRBJ1-3
TGCGCCAGCAGCCAAGATTTCGGACAGGGGTACCAAGAGACCCAGTACTTC	CASSQDFGQGYQETQYF	TRBD1	once	TRBV4-3	17	TRBJ2-5
TGTGCCAGCAACTACTGGGGGGCGGGCGAGCAGTACTTC	CASNYWGAGEQYF	-	-	TRBV5-4	13	TRBJ2-7
TGTGCCACCAGCAGAGATTGGGGACCCGAGCAGTACTTC	CATSRDWGPEQYF	-	-	TRBV15	13	TRBJ2-7
TGTGCCAGCAGTTTATTCACAGGGAATGTATACGAGCAGTACTTC	CASSLFTGNVYEQYF	-	-	TRBV27	15	TRBJ2-7
TGCGCCAGCAGCCAAGCCGGGGAGAACACTGAAGCTTTCTTT	CASSQAGENTEAFF	-	-	TRBV4-1	14	TRBJ1-1
TGTGCCAGCAGCAAAGCTCTGTCACGCCTCGGTCGAGGGGCCAACGTCCTGACTTTC	CASSKALSRLGRGANVLTF	-	-	TRBV21-1	19	TRBJ2-6
TGTGCCAGCAGCCTCCCCCGGGGGACGTACAATGAGCAGTTCTTC	CASSLPRGTYNEQFF	-	-	TRBV7-9	15	TRBJ2-1
TGCGCCAGCAGCCAAGATGACCCCACAGATACGCAGTATTTT	CASSQDDPTDTQYF	-	-	TRBV4-3	14	TRBJ2-3
TGCGCCAGCAGCCCCCGTCTAGGGTCCTACAATGAGCAGTTCTTC	CASSPRLGSYNEQFF	-	-	TRBV4-3	15	TRBJ2-1
TGTGCCAGCAGCCAGACCCCGAATGAGCAGTTCTTC	CASSQTPNEQFF	-	-	TRBV27	12	TRBJ2-1
TGTGCCAGCAGCCGCTCCTACGAGCAGTACTTC	CASSRSYEQYF	-	-	TRBV7-9	11	TRBJ2-7
TGTGCCACCAGCAGAGAATCCCCCCATGGGGCAACTGAAGCTTTCTTT	CATSRESPHGATEAFF	-	-	TRBV15	16	TRBJ1-1
TGCGCCAGCAGCCCGGGGACTAGCGGGTTCAATGAGCAGTTCTTC	CASSPGTSGFNEQFF	TRBD2	-	TRBV4-3	15	TRBJ2-1
TGCGCCAGCAGCCAAGTTACAGGGGTGGACACTGAAGCTTTCTTT	CASSQVTGVDTEAFF	TRBD1	-	TRBV4-3	15	TRBJ1-1
TGTGCCAGCAGCCGTTCTAGATTACCCACCTACGAGCAGTACTTC	CASSRSRLPTYEQYF	-	-	TRBV14	15	TRBJ2-7
TGTGCCAGCAGTTACTTTCAATCTGGGGCCAACGTCCTGACTTTC	CASSYFQSGANVLTF	-	-	TRBV6-6	15	TRBJ2-6
TGTGCCAGCAGTTTAGGGCCAGGGTTCTCCTACGAGCAGTACTTC	CASSLGPGFSYEQYF	-	-	TRBV27	15	TRBJ2-7
TGTGCCAGCAGCGTCGGTACAGGCGGTGGCTACACCTTC	CASSVGTGGGYTF	-	once	TRBV9	13	TRBJ1-2
TGCGCCAGCAGCCAAGATCCCATACTAGCGGGAGGGCCCTGGAGCTCCTACAATGAGCAGTTCTTC	CASSQDPILAGGPWSSYNEQFF	TRBD2	-	TRBV4-3	22	TRBJ2-1
TGTGCCAGCAGTTTCAGCAGGATCTATGGCTACACCTTC	CASSFSRIYGYTF	-	once	TRBV27	13	TRBJ1-2
TGTGCCAGCAGTTACTCAGGGGGCGAGTATGGCAATGAGCAGTTCTTC	CASSYSGGEYGNEQFF	TRBD1	-	TRBV6-5	16	TRBJ2-1
TGTGCCAGCAGTGAATTAGAGGGCCTCTTAGGGGAGACCCAGTACTTC	CASSELEGLLGETQYF	-	-	TRBV25-1	16	TRBJ2-5
TGTGCCAGCAGGACAGGGGGAAACACTGAAGCTTTCTTT	CASRTGGNTEAFF	TRBD1	few	TRBV7-9	13	TRBJ1-1
TGTGCCAGCAGCTACAGCAACACTGAAGCTTTCTTT	CASSYSNTEAFF	-	-	TRBV7-8	12	TRBJ1-1
TGTGCCAGCAGTGAGTACAGGGGATTGGGGAACATTCAGTACTTC	CASSEYRGLGNIQYF	TRBD1	once	TRBV6-1	15	TRBJ2-4
TGTGCCAGCAGCTTACCACTAGCGGAGCCCCAAGAGACCCAGTACTTC	CASSLPLAEPQETQYF	TRBD2	-	TRBV7-9	16	TRBJ2-5
TGTGCCAGTTCTCCTGCGGGAGTAGACACCGGGGAGCTGTTTTTT	CASSPAGVDTGELFF	TRBD2	-	TRBV19	15	TRBJ2-2
TGTGCCAGCAGCGACAGGGAGCGGAACACCGGGGAGCTGTTTTTT	CASSDRERNTGELFF	TRBD1	-	TRBV13	15	TRBJ2-2
TGTGCCAGCAGCGTAAATCCGGGGAGGGTCACAGATACGCAGTATTTT	CASSVNPGRVTDTQYF	TRBD2	-	TRBV9	16	TRBJ2-3
TGTGCCAGCAGCTTAGATTTCGGCTCCTACAATGAGCAGTTCTTC	CASSLDFGSYNEQFF	-	-	TRBV11-2	15	TRBJ2-1
TGTGCCAGCAGCTTGGAGGCTCAGAGGGCTTTCTTT	CASSLEAQRAFF	-	-	TRBV5-4	12	TRBJ1-1
TGCGCCAGCAGTGAGTGTCTAGCGGGCGCGGGGGGGATCTACACCGGGGAGCTGTTTTTT	CASSECLAGAGGIYTGELFF	TRBD2	-	TRBV10-1	20	TRBJ2-2
TGTGCCAGCAGTGAATCGAGACCCAATGAGCAGTTCTTC	CASSESRPNEQFF	-	-	TRBV25-1	13	TRBJ2-1
TGTGCCAGCAGCTTGGGGGGGCTAGTCGATAATGAAAAACTGTTTTTT	CASSLGGLVDNEKLFF	-	-	TRBV7-9	16	TRBJ1-4
TGTGCCAGCAGCTTATGGGGGTTGACTGAAGCTTTCTTT	CASSLWGLTEAFF	-	-	TRBV11-2	13	TRBJ1-1
TGTGCCAGCAGTGAAGCAGTGCGCAATGAGCAGTTCTTC	CASSEAVRNEQFF	-	-	TRBV2	13	TRBJ2-1
TGCGCCAGCAGCTTAACACTTGGGAGCAATCAGCCCCAGCATTTT	CASSLTLGSNQPQHF	-	-	TRBV5-1	15	TRBJ1-5
TGTGCCAGGTTGGAGGGGGCCACAGATACGCAGTATTTT	CARLEGATDTQYF	-	-	TRBV27	13	TRBJ2-3
TGCAGCGTTGCCGCTGGCGGTGGCTACACCTTC	CSVAAGGGYTF	-	-	TRBV29-1	11	TRBJ1-2
TGTGCCAGTAGTATCGTCTATAGCAATCAGCCCCAGCATTTT	CASSIVYSNQPQHF	-	once	TRBV19	14	TRBJ1-5
TGTGCCAGCAGTGAAGTCGGGTACGGGAGTCTCGGGGTCAATGAGCAGTTCTTC	CASSEVGYGSLGVNEQFF	-	-	TRBV6-1	18	TRBJ2-1
TGTGCCAGCAGCGATGGACAGGGGAGGGGAGATACGCAGTATTTT	CASSDGQGRGDTQYF	TRBD1	-	TRBV7-9	15	TRBJ2-3
TGTGCCAGCAGCTTTGGGGGCTCCTACGAGCAGTACTTC	CASSFGGSYEQYF	-	-	TRBV5-4	13	TRBJ2-7
TGTGCCAGCAGCTCCCCCCTTGTTGGGGGGGCGGACACTGAAGCTTTCTTT	CASSSPLVGGADTEAFF	-	-	TRBV7-9	17	TRBJ1-1
TGTGCCAGCAGCTTAGTACAGGGGGCAAACACTGAAGCTTTCTTT	CASSLVQGANTEAFF	TRBD1	-	TRBV11-2	15	TRBJ1-1